This T cell receptor beta chain was retrieved from a study of identical twins. Study-wide findings and caveats: Beta clonotypes that were abundant in cord blood contained fewer insertions, a pattern absent from memory repertoires. Researchers caution that invariant MAIT and iNKT cells could partly confound zero-insertion analyses.

Using its own MiXCR run on the 5' RACE reads, TCRdb lists one record per CDR3 protein. The sample holds around 510,000 distinct CDR3 sequences, roughly an eighth seen once. Note on this clonotype: Its specificity is unknown.

The CDR3 is 15 amino acids. The ends lost 10 bases at V and 6 bases at J; junction bases unmatched: 13. CDR1 and CDR2 (germline): SNHLY, FYNNEI. These data were also filed under a second study, of yellow fever vaccine responses in identical twins.

The sample consisted of CD4+ T cells sorted from blood. The receptor was isolated from a woman aged 18 to 35 in good health. The chain uses TRBV2 and TRBJ2-1, with 9 bases matching TRBD2. The CDR3 DNA follows: TGTGCCAACAAAAGCCCTAGCGGGAAGGTCAATGAGCAGTTCTTC. Encoded protein: CANKSPSGKVNEQFF. The full variable domain, rest sourced from reference TRBV2 and TRBJ2-1, is EPEVTQTPSHQVTQMGQEVILRCVPISNHLYFYWYRQILGQKVEFLVSFYNNEISEKSEIFDDQFSVERPDGSNFTLKIRSTKLEDSAMYFCANKSPSGKVNEQFFGPGTRLTVL.